This T cell receptor (beta chain) was sequenced for a study of shared clonotypes between healthy human individuals. In the study overall: Three plates were used per donor for CD4 naive, three for CD4 memory, two for CD8 naive and one for CD8 memory.

It was CD45RO-negative cells, positively selected for CCR7, that made up naive CD8 cells, with terminally differentiated effector memory CD45RA+ cells excluded. This CDR3 is built from 14 residues. CDR1 is SGDLS and CDR2 is YYNGEE in the germline V gene. V was clipped by 3 bases and J by 4 bases; unmatched bases: 4. General observations from the study: The study drew on few donors, limiting represented genetic and exposure-history diversity.

Genomic DNA per cell subset filled all wells of several immunoSEQ plates. Original processing methods: There were no quality scores in the junction-only immunoSEQ sequences, so filtering differed. The repertoire was sequenced with immunoSEQ multiplex PCR; TCRdb's copy has only in-frame clones and lacks some. That table furnishes V, J and clone size, whereas the DNA furnished D and trimming. The data show around 2,000,000 clones, with about 93% seen just once and over 1.5% held by the top ten. In regard to this clone: Its antigen is unknown.

This receptor was obtained from a man between 18 and 35 years old in good health. Some clones in this sample may be carry-over from other donors' samples. V gene TRBV9 combines with J gene TRBJ1-1; TRBD1 matches 9 bases. The source material was naive CD8+ T cells from PBMCs. The CDR3 bases are TGTGCCAGCAGCGGGGGACAGGGCGGCACTGAAGCTTTCTTT. It encodes CASSGGQGGTEAFF. Full variable domain (outside the CDR3, taken from reference TRBV9 and TRBJ1-1): DSGVTQTPKHLITATGQRVTLRCSPRSGDLSVYWYQQSLDQGLQFLIQYYNGEERAKGNILERFSAQQFPDLHSELNLSSLELGDSALYFCASSGGQGGTEAFFGQGTRLTVV.